This T cell receptor beta chain was identified during a study of T cell repertoires in aging, cancer and after chemotherapy (dated by TCRdb to the late 2010s). At the level of the whole study: The donors fell into six age groups ranging from 30 or younger to 70 or older, and each group had at least three individuals. The cohort comprised 200 to 250 cancer patients, 94 with hematological and 110 to 140 with solid cancers, plus 95 healthy donors as a reference group. Some 9 million TCR reads were contained in the full dataset. Peripheral blood TCR beta repertoires from healthy donors and cancer patients were profiled to examine immunoaging and T cell reconstitution after chemotherapy. In the hematological group, paired pre- and post-chemotherapy samples were obtained from chronic lymphocytic leukemia patients treated with fludarabine- or bendamustine-based regimens. Broad study findings and their caveats: Untreated patients with hematological or solid cancers showed significantly lower blood TCR diversity and higher clonality than age-matched healthy donors. Lymphoid organ infiltration was present in the hematological cancer patients, and this infiltration may itself impair thymic emigration or the expansion of peripheral T cells. In both cancer cohorts, the median generation probability rose over the chemotherapy interval, which suggests that the repertoire was reconstituted through rebound thymic output. It was noted by the authors that conclusions about immunological memory after chemotherapy cannot be drawn from the repertoire data. In healthy donors, the decline in TCR diversity with age was mainly explained by loss of richness, whereas in cancer patients loss of evenness was also found to contribute.

Instead of sorted cells or RNA, genomic DNA extracted from peripheral blood served as the source for amplifying TCR beta rearrangements. Using a mixed TRB-A/B primer pool, multiplex touch-down PCR amplified rearranged TRB sequences covering the V, D and J segments. Two consecutive PCR reactions with Phusion HS II polymerase added Illumina adapters and sample indices to the amplicons. Amplicons were gel-purified using the NucleoSpin Gel and PCR Clean-up kit and were subsequently checked with Qubit and an Agilent 2100 Bioanalyzer. The libraries were sequenced on an Illumina MiSeq with 600-cycle, single-indexed, paired-end runs. From the authors' description of their analysis: MiXCR versions 2.12 and 3.0.5 were used to process the TRB sequences. Each unique CDR3 nucleotide sequence counted as one clone, and only productive sequences with at least two reads were retained. The repertoire metrics were Shannon diversity, evenness, clonality (defined as one minus evenness), and alpha-parameterized diversity profiles covering alpha 0 to 5. The IGoR algorithm was used to compute generation probabilities of clones in paired pre- and post-chemotherapy samples. The public reads were reanalyzed by TCRdb: fastp trimming at Q25, MiXCR alignment, in-frame beta chains only. Each CDR3 protein gets just one entry, which takes the most common genes and DNA from the rows behind it. The V and J calls follow TCRdb's processing rather than the paper's. The sample table shows about 5,300 distinct CDR3 sequences, and approximately 40% are seen once. The ten largest clones add up to under 7% of the sample.

A note on this clonotype: The antigen it recognizes is unknown. Per-nucleotide qualities are absent, and no much larger clonotype sits a single base away.

After removal of 4 bases from V and 5 bases from J, the junction retains 8 bases not matched to a gene. From the germline V gene (reference sequence), CDR1 is LNHDA and CDR2 is SQIVND. The CDR3 sequence holds 15 residues, the cysteine and phenylalanine included. The entry retains the CDR3 DNA only, 45 bases that are in frame from base 1. The TCR comes from a human donor with a blood cancer. Rearrangement joined TRBV19 to TRBJ1-2, with TRBD1 matching 9 junction bases. Sequencing used blood. CDR3 region: CASSTRDRDLYGYTF. The DNA is as follows: TGTGCCAGTAGTACCCGGGACAGGGATCTTTATGGCTACACCTTC.